This TCR beta chain emerged from a study of blood T cell repertoires in COVID-19. The table came from immunoSEQ multiplex PCR; TCRdb's copy has only in-frame clones and leaves some out. The repertoire holds under 250,000 clones, with roughly 89% as singletons. Trimming removed 5 bases from V and 7 bases from J, with 11 bases in between. This CDR3 spans 12 amino acids. From germline, CDR1 is SEHNR and CDR2 FQNEAQ (reference sequence). This TCR derives from a young woman with acute COVID-19. The specimen was PBMCs or T cells enriched from blood (not recorded which). The gene calls are TRBV7-9 and TRBJ1-1; possible D gene TRBD1, 5 bases. The CDR3 loop reads CASSPGLIEAFF. In DNA, the CDR3 is TGTGCCAGCAGCCCGGGACTGATTGAAGCTTTCTTT.